Listed below are T cell receptor beta chains from one sample, sequenced in a study of T cell responses to AZD1222 COVID-19 vaccine. Here immunoSEQ multiplex PCR was the method, and the copy in TCRdb shows in-frame clones only, minus some. The sample consists of about 85,000 clones, 86% of them appearing once. The sample here was peripheral blood, taken on day 0 of AZD1222 vaccination. All receptors come from an adult in good health. CDR3s include the opening cysteine and the closing phenylalanine or tryptophan. The order of the fields is V gene, D gene, J gene, clone size, CDR3 protein, CDR3 DNA. The D gene is left open where the match is weak. Size tells how often a clone was seen (once, few, many) or the class of an expanded clone, and some rows leave it out.

V: TRBV30; D: TRBD1; J: TRBJ1-5; size: -; CDR3: CAWSRDRVNQPQHF; DNA: TGTGCCTGGAGTCGGGACAGGGTCAATCAGCCCCAGCATTTT
V: TRBV14; D: -; J: TRBJ2-1; size: -; CDR3: CASSQAGPVNEQFF; DNA: TGTGCCAGCAGCCAAGCGGGGCCCGTTAATGAGCAGTTCTTC
V: TRBV24-1; D: -; J: TRBJ1-1; size: -; CDR3: CATSDSTPDGLARAFF; DNA: TGTGCCACCAGTGACTCGACCCCCGACGGCCTCGCACGGGCTTTCTTT
V: TRBV10-2; D: -; J: TRBJ1-2; size: -; CDR3: CASSDDVYGYTF; DNA: TGCGCCAGCAGTGACGACGTCTATGGCTACACCTTC
V: TRBV6-1; D: -; J: TRBJ1-2; size: -; CDR3: CASSEAAFGGSIYGYTF; DNA: TGTGCCAGCAGTGAAGCCGCGTTTGGGGGGTCGATCTATGGCTACACCTTC
V: TRBV2; D: -; J: TRBJ2-7; size: -; CDR3: CASSEGGTASYEQYF; DNA: TGTGCCAGCAGTGAGGGCGGGACAGCCTCCTACGAGCAGTACTTC
V: TRBV15; D: -; J: TRBJ2-2; size: few; CDR3: CATSSVQLGTGELFF; DNA: TGTGCCACCAGCAGCGTGCAGCTAGGCACCGGGGAGCTGTTTTTT
V: TRBV21-1; D: -; J: TRBJ2-1; size: -; CDR3: CASSKRARGSYNEQFF; DNA: TGTGCCAGCAGCAAAAGGGCGCGCGGGTCCTACAATGAGCAGTTCTTC
V: TRBV5-8; D: -; J: TRBJ2-2; size: -; CDR3: CASSRNRANTGELFF; DNA: TGTGCCAGCAGCCGCAACAGGGCGAACACCGGGGAGCTGTTTTTT
V: TRBV5-5; D: TRBD1; J: TRBJ1-1; size: -; CDR3: CASSIRGTDEAFF; DNA: TGTGCCAGCAGCATCAGAGGGACAGATGAAGCTTTCTTT
V: TRBV14; D: -; J: TRBJ1-2; size: -; CDR3: CASSQNRAGYGYTF; DNA: TGTGCCAGCAGCCAGAATCGGGCGGGCTATGGCTACACCTTC
V: TRBV11-2; D: TRBD2; J: TRBJ2-2; size: -; CDR3: CASIPLAGLNTGELFF; DNA: TGTGCCAGCATCCCCCTAGCGGGGTTGAACACCGGGGAGCTGTTTTTT
V: TRBV19; D: -; J: TRBJ1-3; size: few; CDR3: CASSTGGGNTIYF; DNA: TGTGCCAGTAGTACCGGTGGTGGAAACACCATATATTTT
V: TRBV30; D: TRBD1; J: TRBJ1-5; size: -; CDR3: CAWSRGQGQPQHF; DNA: TGTGCCTGGAGTAGGGGGCAGGGTCAGCCCCAGCATTTT
V: TRBV28; D: -; J: TRBJ1-1; size: -; CDR3: CASNFRQVTTEAFF; DNA: TGTGCCAGCAATTTCCGACAGGTCACCACTGAAGCTTTCTTT
V: TRBV7-9; D: TRBD1; J: TRBJ2-2; size: -; CDR3: CASSDRANTGELFF; DNA: TGTGCCAGCTCCGACAGGGCGAACACCGGGGAGCTGTTTTTT
V: TRBV28; D: -; J: TRBJ1-2; size: -; CDR3: CASFTGGPGGGYTF; DNA: TGTGCCAGCTTTACCGGGGGGCCGGGTGGTGGCTACACCTTC
V: TRBV2; D: TRBD1; J: TRBJ1-5; size: -; CDR3: CASSDRTGNNQPQHF; DNA: TGTGCCAGCAGTGATCGGACAGGGAACAATCAGCCCCAGCATTTT
V: TRBV9; D: TRBD2; J: TRBJ2-1; size: -; CDR3: CASSFRLAGGSNEQFF; DNA: TGTGCCAGCAGCTTCCGACTAGCGGGAGGATCCAATGAGCAGTTCTTC
V: TRBV4-1; D: TRBD2; J: TRBJ2-7; size: -; CDR3: CASSRKPPAGGTPYEQYF; DNA: TGCGCCAGCAGCCGTAAACCACCGGCGGGAGGAACCCCCTACGAGCAGTACTTC
V: TRBV27; D: TRBD1; J: TRBJ1-6; size: -; CDR3: CASSSTTGGSPLHF; DNA: TGTGCCAGCAGTTCAACTACAGGGGGTTCACCCCTCCACTTT
V: TRBV9; D: -; J: TRBJ1-2; size: -; CDR3: CASTVSGNYGYTF; DNA: TGTGCCAGCACCGTTAGCGGGAACTATGGCTACACCTTC
V: TRBV7-3; D: TRBD1; J: TRBJ1-3; size: -; CDR3: CASSLWGPTGAMSSGNTIYF; DNA: TGTGCCAGCAGCTTATGGGGGCCGACAGGGGCCATGAGCTCTGGAAACACCATATATTTT
V: TRBV6-5; D: -; J: TRBJ1-5; size: -; CDR3: CATTMGGNQPQHF; DNA: TGTGCCACCACTATGGGGGGGAACCAGCCCCAGCATTTT
V: TRBV5-1; D: -; J: TRBJ2-3; size: -; CDR3: CASSLETAQDTQYF; DNA: TGCGCCAGCAGCTTGGAGACGGCACAGGATACGCAGTATTTT
V: TRBV4-3; D: TRBD2; J: TRBJ2-1; size: -; CDR3: CASSQLWTSGAQGGGQFF; DNA: TGCGCCAGCAGCCAACTGTGGACTAGCGGGGCCCAGGGCGGAGGGCAGTTCTTC
V: TRBV4-2; D: TRBD1; J: TRBJ2-4; size: -; CDR3: CASSQEGQGYLNIQYF; DNA: TGTGCCAGCAGCCAAGAGGGACAGGGGTACCTAAACATTCAGTACTTC
V: TRBV28; D: -; J: TRBJ2-5; size: -; CDR3: CASSPRQAETQYF; DNA: TGTGCCAGCAGTCCCAGGCAGGCGGAGACCCAGTACTTC
V: TRBV6-5; D: -; J: TRBJ2-1; size: -; CDR3: CASSRGPYNEQFF; DNA: TGTGCCAGCAGTAGGGGACCCTACAATGAGCAGTTCTTC
V: TRBV30; D: -; J: TRBJ1-2; size: -; CDR3: CAWSEGYGYTF; DNA: TGTGCCTGGAGTGAGGGCTATGGCTACACCTTC
V: TRBV29-1; D: -; J: TRBJ1-4; size: -; CDR3: CSFRHDEKLFF; DNA: TGCAGCTTCCGACACGATGAAAAACTGTTTTTT
V: TRBV2; D: TRBD1; J: TRBJ1-4; size: few; CDR3: CASKNRQGLGEKLFF; DNA: TGTGCCAGCAAGAATCGACAGGGGCTCGGTGAAAAACTGTTTTTT
V: TRBV10-2; D: -; J: TRBJ1-5; size: -; CDR3: CASSQGNNQPQHF; DNA: TGCGCCAGCAGTCAGGGGAACAATCAGCCCCAGCATTTT
V: TRBV6-5; D: TRBD1; J: TRBJ1-4; size: -; CDR3: CASRGTGKINEKLFF; DNA: TGTGCCAGCAGGGGGACAGGGAAGATTAATGAAAAACTGTTTTTT
V: TRBV11-2; D: -; J: TRBJ1-1; size: -; CDR3: CASSPPIQGTEAFF; DNA: TGTGCCAGCAGCCCCCCAATCCAGGGAACTGAAGCTTTCTTT
V: TRBV3-1/TRBV3-2; D: TRBD1; J: TRBJ2-5; size: -; CDR3: CASMDRAETQYF; DNA: TGTGCCAGCATGGACAGGGCGGAGACCCAGTACTTC
V: TRBV29-1; D: -; J: TRBJ2-7; size: -; CDR3: CSVEEASYEQYF; DNA: TGCAGCGTTGAAGAGGCCTCCTACGAGCAGTACTTC
V: TRBV19; D: TRBD1; J: TRBJ1-2; size: -; CDR3: CASSINRGLRYGYTF; DNA: TGTGCCAGTAGTATCAACAGGGGGCTACGATATGGCTACACCTTC
V: TRBV6-2/TRBV6-3; D: -; J: TRBJ2-7; size: -; CDR3: CASSYPPIYEQYF; DNA: TGTGCCAGCAGTTACCCCCCCATCTACGAGCAGTACTTC
V: TRBV18; D: TRBD1; J: TRBJ2-1; size: -; CDR3: CASSPPGQGANEQFF; DNA: TGTGCCAGCTCACCACCGGGACAGGGGGCAAATGAGCAGTTCTTC
V: TRBV6-5; D: -; J: TRBJ1-1; size: -; CDR3: CASTPRGNTEAFF; DNA: TGTGCCAGCACCCCGAGGGGGAACACTGAAGCTTTCTTT
V: TRBV7-2; D: -; J: TRBJ2-4; size: once; CDR3: CASSLDRTGAKNIQYF; DNA: TGTGCCAGCAGCTTAGACAGGACTGGAGCCAAAAACATTCAGTACTTC
V: TRBV13; D: -; J: TRBJ2-7; size: -; CDR3: CASSRTREAYEQYF; DNA: TGTGCCAGCAGTCGGACCCGAGAAGCCTACGAGCAGTACTTC
V: TRBV7-9; D: -; J: TRBJ1-1; size: -; CDR3: CATETGDVTEAFF; DNA: TGTGCCACCGAGACAGGAGACGTCACTGAAGCTTTCTTT
V: TRBV4-2; D: -; J: TRBJ1-1; size: -; CDR3: CASSQDKHRNTEAFF; DNA: TGTGCCAGCAGCCAAGACAAACACCGGAACACTGAAGCTTTCTTT
V: TRBV4-2; D: TRBD2; J: TRBJ2-1; size: -; CDR3: CASSQDASGPTTRGRYNEQFF; DNA: TGTGCCAGCAGCCAAGATGCTAGCGGACCGACCACCCGAGGACGCTACAATGAGCAGTTCTTC
V: TRBV7-8; D: TRBD1; J: TRBJ2-7; size: once; CDR3: CASSPGFRDRGYEQYF; DNA: TGTGCCAGCAGCCCGGGTTTCCGTGACAGGGGCTACGAGCAGTACTTC
V: TRBV6-2/TRBV6-3; D: -; J: TRBJ2-5; size: -; CDR3: CASSYWQGSVQQETQYF; DNA: TGTGCCAGCAGTTACTGGCAGGGGTCCGTTCAACAAGAGACCCAGTACTTC
V: TRBV27; D: -; J: TRBJ1-4; size: -; CDR3: CASSTLGQMRSEKLFF; DNA: TGTGCCAGCAGTACATTAGGACAGATGCGTTCAGAAAAACTGTTTTTT
V: TRBV27; D: -; J: TRBJ1-6; size: once; CDR3: CASSRMGFLGGDSPLHF; DNA: TGTGCCAGCAGCCGTATGGGGTTTCTGGGGGGCGATTCACCCCTCCACTTT
V: TRBV30; D: -; J: TRBJ1-6; size: -; CDR3: CAWSEQGRSPLHF; DNA: TGTGCCTGGAGTGAACAAGGGCGTTCACCCCTCCACTTT
V: TRBV6-2/TRBV6-3; D: -; J: TRBJ1-2; size: -; CDR3: CASSYGSYGYTF; DNA: TGTGCCAGCAGTTACGGTTCCTATGGCTACACCTTC
V: TRBV7-2; D: TRBD1; J: TRBJ1-4; size: -; CDR3: CASSSGTGNEKLFF; DNA: TGTGCCAGCAGCTCAGGGACAGGGAATGAAAAACTGTTTTTT